The 17 T cell receptor beta chains listed next were all sequenced from one sample in a study of OX40 agonist ivuxolimab in advanced cancers. The protocol was immunoSEQ multiplex PCR, while the TCRdb copy is restricted to in-frame clones and leaves out a portion. The sample yields about 130,000 clones, roughly 90% seen once. The sequencing used CD4+ or CD8+ T cells sorted from blood, collected in a trial of the OX40 agonist ivuxolimab. The origin of the receptors is an adult with an advanced solid tumor such as melanoma, head and neck, liver or kidney cancer.

The rearrangement uses TRBV6-5 and TRBJ2-5, with a tentative D call TRBD1 (6 bases). The CDR3 extends over 15 amino acids. Germline values: CDR1 MNHEY, CDR2 SVGAGI. With 0 bases removed from V and 2 bases from J, the gap between germline ends came to 10 bases. CDR3 in amino acids: CASSYSLGAQETQYF. For the CDR3, the DNA is TGTGCCAGCAGTTACTCTCTGGGGGCACAAGAGACCCAGTACTTC.

The rearrangement uses TRBV5-1 and TRBJ1-1; 9 bases match TRBD1. Per germline, CDR1 SGHRS and CDR2 YFSETQ. The CDR3 is 16 residues long. J lost 0 bases, V lost 4 bases, and 7 bases had no gene match. In DNA, the CDR3 is TGCGCCAGCAGCCCGGGACAGGGACAAATGAACACTGAAGCTTTCTTT. It yields the protein CASSPGQGQMNTEAFF.

The V and J genes are TRBV7-9 and TRBJ1-1; D gene uncertain. CDR3 length: 12 residues. Trimming pared 2 bases from V and 6 bases from J, leaving 7 bases between. The germline V gene has CDR1 SEHNR and CDR2 FQNEAQ (reference sequence). The CDR3 sequence: CASSLPQSEAFF. The CDR3 DNA is TGTGCCAGCAGCTTACCACAGTCTGAAGCTTTCTTT.

This chain connects TRBV5-4 to TRBJ2-3; 11 bases agree with TRBD1. Germline CDR1 reads SGHNT; CDR2 reads YYREEE (reference sequence). V shed 2 bases, J shed 5 bases, and the junction held 4 bases outside the gene matches. The CDR3 runs to 15 residues. The CDR3 here is CASSFRTGGIDTQYF. Written as DNA, the CDR3 is TGTGCCAGCAGCTTTCGGACAGGGGGCATAGATACGCAGTATTTT.

The V call is TRBV11-2, the J call TRBJ2-2; no clear D. The CDR3 has 16 residues. Germline CDR1 reads SGHAT; CDR2 reads FQNNGV. Trimming removed 3 bases at V and 4 bases at J, with 15 bases between. The CDR3 sequence: CASSLTASSFTGELFF. The CDR3 nucleotides are TGTGCCAGCAGCTTGACGGCATCCAGCTTCACCGGGGAGCTGTTTTTT.

This clone was counted once. V is TRBV2 and J is TRBJ2-5, with D maybe TRBD1 (6 bases). With 6 bases removed from V and 3 bases from J, the gap between germline ends came to 20 bases. The germline V gene encodes CDR1 SNHLY and CDR2 FYNNEI. CDR3 length: 16 residues. The CDR3 loop is CASRVRGDKRKETQYF. The CDR3 DNA follows: TGTGCCAGCAGAGTTCGTGGGGACAAGAGAAAAGAGACCCAGTACTTC.

The rearrangement links TRBV30 to TRBJ2-3; D not resolved. This CDR3 contains 12 residues. The V gene lost 2 bases and the J gene lost 6 bases, with 9 bases spanning the gap. Looked up from germline, CDR1 is GTSNPN and CDR2 is SVGIG (reference sequence). CDR3 bases: TGTGCCTGGAGTTCTCGGACGGATACGCAGTATTTT. It yields the protein CAWSSRTDTQYF.

This clone has only a few counts. The chain links TRBV30 to TRBJ2-7; TRBD1 agrees at 9 bases. Germline loops: CDR1 GTSNPN, CDR2 SVGIG (reference sequence). V gave up 6 bases and J gave up 4 bases; unmatched junction bases: 10. This CDR3 has 14 residues. CDR3: CACTATGGAYEQYF. The CDR3 DNA is TGTGCCTGTACAGCGACAGGGGGAGCGTACGAGCAGTACTTC.

The chain recombines TRBV6-1 with TRBJ1-1; TRBD1 is a possible D gene (6 bases). Germline V gene lookup returns CDR1 MNHNS and CDR2 SASEGT. CDR3 length: 16 residues. V lost 2 bases and J lost 2, with 15 bases in between. The CDR3 DNA reads as TGTGCCAGCAGTGAATTAACCAGGGGCGGAAACACTGAAGCTTTCTTT. Amino acid sequence: CASSELTRGGNTEAFF.

CDR3: CASSQSPETQYF. Here the CDR3 DNA reads TGTGCCAGCAGCCAATCCCCGGAGACCCAGTACTTC. The chain joins TRBV16 to TRBJ2-5; no firm D call. The CDR3 covers 12 residues. CDR1 is KGHSY and CDR2 is FQNENV in the germline V gene. V was clipped by 0 bases and J by 5 bases, with 4 bases between them.

The V and J genes are TRBV18 and TRBJ1-3; a possible D gene is TRBD1 (5 bases). In germline, CDR1 is KGHSH, CDR2 LQKENI. V was trimmed by 3 bases and J by 0 bases, leaving 9 bases between them. CDR3 size: 15 residues. CDR3 coding DNA: TGTGCCAGCTCACCGACGGGGGGCTCTGGAAACACCATATATTTT. Translated: CASSPTGGSGNTIYF.

V and J are TRBV5-1 and TRBJ2-3, with D possibly being TRBD2 (6 bases). Per germline, CDR1 SGHRS and CDR2 YFSETQ. V shed 0 bases and J shed 2 bases, with 13 bases lying between them. This CDR3 is built from 16 residues. CDR3 protein: CASSLAGGRATDTQYF. In DNA, the CDR3 is TGCGCCAGCAGCTTGGCCGGAGGGAGAGCCACAGATACGCAGTATTTT.

The rearrangement joins TRBV7-2 to TRBJ1-3; D is unclear. Germline V gene sequence: CDR1 SGHTA, CDR2 FQGNSA. With 3 bases removed from V and 0 bases from J, the gap between germline ends came to 15 bases. The CDR3 is 17 residues long. CDR3 DNA: TGTGCCAGCAGCTTCCTCACGGGAACCGTCTCTGGAAACACCATATATTTT. It translates to CASSFLTGTVSGNTIYF.

The chain recombines TRBV4-3 with TRBJ2-1, with 14 bases aligning to TRBD2. Germline CDR1 reads LGHNA; CDR2 reads YSLEER. The CDR3 is 16 residues long. V was clipped by 0 bases and J by 15 bases; unmatched bases: 10. The CDR3 here is CASSQDERTSGRLLFF. CDR3 nucleotide sequence: TGCGCCAGCAGCCAAGATGAGAGGACTAGCGGGAGGTTGCTGTTCTTC.

In nucleotides, the CDR3 is TGCGCCAGCAGCTTGACGGGACTACCCCCTTATACGCAGTATTTT. It yields the protein CASSLTGLPPYTQYF. The rearrangement links TRBV5-1 to TRBJ2-3; 7 bases align to TRBD2. V lost 1 base to trimming and J lost 7 bases; unmatched junction nucleotides: 9. The CDR3 extends over 15 amino acids. Germline CDR1 is SGHRS and CDR2 is YFSETQ.

The chain is built from TRBV12-5 and TRBJ1-1, with D unresolved. Trimming shortened V by 3 bases and J by 0 bases, and 11 bases separated the two germline ends. The V gene's germline CDR1 is LGHNT and CDR2 FRNRAP. This CDR3 is 15 amino acids long. Here the CDR3 DNA reads TGTGCTAGTGGTTTTAGGCAACTACTGAACACTGAAGCTTTCTTT. Amino acids: CASGFRQLLNTEAFF. Together with reference TRBV12-5 and TRBJ1-1, the CDR3 gives the full variable domain: DARVTQTPRHKVTEMGQEVTMRCQPILGHNTVFWYRQTMMQGLELLAYFRNRAPLDDSGMPKDRFSAEMPDATLATLKIQPSEPRDSAVYFCASGFRQLLNTEAFFGQGTRLTVV.

This clone was detected only once. Distinct nucleotide sequences in the sample also encode this CDR3. The chain recombines TRBV9 with TRBJ2-7, with 7 bases that match TRBD2. Germline CDR1 reads SGDLS; CDR2 reads YYNGEE. The CDR3 loop spans 14 amino acids. With 10 bases clipped from V and 0 bases from J, the junction kept 10 bases outside the gene matches. This chain's CDR3 is CASGGAGLSYEQYF. The CDR3 coding sequence is TGTGCCTCGGGGGGTGCGGGCCTCTCCTACGAGCAGTACTTC.